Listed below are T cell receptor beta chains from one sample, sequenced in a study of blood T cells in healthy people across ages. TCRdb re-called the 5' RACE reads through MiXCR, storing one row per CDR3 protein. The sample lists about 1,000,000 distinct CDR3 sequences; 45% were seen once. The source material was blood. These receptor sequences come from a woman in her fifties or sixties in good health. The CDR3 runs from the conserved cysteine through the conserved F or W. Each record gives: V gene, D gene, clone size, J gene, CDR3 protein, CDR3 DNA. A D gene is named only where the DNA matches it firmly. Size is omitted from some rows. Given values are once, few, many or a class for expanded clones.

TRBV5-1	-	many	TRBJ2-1	CASSLVTAQDEQFF	TGCGCCAGCAGCTTGGTAACAGCCCAGGATGAGCAGTTCTTC
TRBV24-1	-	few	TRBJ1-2	CATAGTANYGYTF	TGTGCCACCGCAGGGACGGCTAACTATGGCTACACCTTC
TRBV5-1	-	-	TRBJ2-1	CASSLELGDNEQFF	TGCGCCAGCAGCTTGGAGCTGGGAGACAATGAGCAGTTCTTC
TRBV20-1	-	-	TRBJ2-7	CSARDLGGQNEQYF	TGCAGTGCTAGAGATCTGGGGGGGCAGAACGAGCAGTACTTC
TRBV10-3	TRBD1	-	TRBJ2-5	CAIRGQGESQETQYF	TGTGCCATCAGAGGACAGGGGGAGTCCCAAGAGACCCAGTACTTC
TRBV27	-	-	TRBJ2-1	CASSSGQIPYNEQFF	TGTGCCAGCTCCTCGGGGCAGATTCCCTACAATGAGCAGTTCTTC
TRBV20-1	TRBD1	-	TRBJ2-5	CSAEQGEETQYF	TGCAGTGCTGAACAGGGGGAAGAGACCCAGTACTTC
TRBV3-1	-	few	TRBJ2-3	CASSQVDGLGQYF	TGTGCCAGCAGCCAAGTGGACGGGTTGGGGCAGTATTTT
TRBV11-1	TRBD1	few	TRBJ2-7	CASSRDRAHEQYF	TGTGCCAGCAGCCGGGACAGGGCCCACGAGCAGTACTTC
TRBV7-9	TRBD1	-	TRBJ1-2	CASSLAGTGAGHYGYTF	TGTGCCAGCAGCTTAGCCGGGACAGGGGCGGGTCACTATGGCTACACCTTC
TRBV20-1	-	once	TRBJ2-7	CSAPPAGSYEQYF	TGCAGTGCCCCTCCGGCGGGGTCATACGAGCAGTACTTC
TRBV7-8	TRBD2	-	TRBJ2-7	CASSSRTSGLANEQYF	TGTGCCAGCAGCTCCCGGACTAGCGGGCTAGCTAACGAGCAGTACTTC
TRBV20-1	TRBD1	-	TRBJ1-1	CSARPTGQGFTEAFF	TGCAGTGCCCGTCCGACGGGACAGGGTTTCACTGAAGCTTTCTTT
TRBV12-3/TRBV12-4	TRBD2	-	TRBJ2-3	CASRQTAGDEDTQYF	TGTGCCAGCAGACAAACAGCGGGAGACGAAGATACGCAGTATTTT
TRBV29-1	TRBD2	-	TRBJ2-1	CSVPGLAGGIGSYNEQFF	TGCAGCGTTCCGGGACTAGCGGGAGGGATAGGCTCCTACAATGAGCAGTTCTTC
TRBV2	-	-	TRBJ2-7	CASRGVLGVYEQYF	TGTGCCAGCAGGGGGGTATTAGGGGTATACGAGCAGTACTTC
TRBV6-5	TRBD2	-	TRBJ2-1	CASSYEASGRVEQFF	TGTGCCAGCAGTTATGAGGCTAGCGGGAGGGTCGAGCAGTTCTTC
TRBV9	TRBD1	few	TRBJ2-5	CASSFGTGIPGETQYF	TGTGCCAGCAGCTTCGGGACAGGGATCCCCGGGGAGACCCAGTACTTC
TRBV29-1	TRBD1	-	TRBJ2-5	CSVESDRGRETQYF	TGCAGCGTTGAATCCGACAGGGGGCGAGAGACCCAGTACTTC
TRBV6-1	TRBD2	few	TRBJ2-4	CASLASGTKNIQYF	TGTGCCAGCTTGGCTAGCGGAACCAAAAACATTCAGTACTTC
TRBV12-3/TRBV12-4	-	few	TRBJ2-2	CASSFRADNGELFF	TGTGCCAGCAGTTTTCGGGCCGATAACGGGGAGCTGTTTTTT
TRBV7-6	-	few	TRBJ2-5	CASSLFHSKSQETQYF	TGTGCCAGCAGCTTATTTCACAGTAAATCCCAAGAGACCCAGTACTTC
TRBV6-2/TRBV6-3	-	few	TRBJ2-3	CASSYLPEGTRTDTQYF	TGTGCCAGCAGTTACTTACCGGAGGGGACCCGCACAGATACGCAGTATTTT
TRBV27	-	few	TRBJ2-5	CASSFRRDGGETQYF	TGTGCCAGCAGTTTTCGGCGGGATGGGGGAGAGACCCAGTACTTC
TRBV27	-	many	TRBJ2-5	CASSPTGYETQYF	TGTGCCAGCAGTCCAACAGGGTACGAGACCCAGTACTTC
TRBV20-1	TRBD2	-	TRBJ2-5	CSARDSTSGTQETQYF	TGCAGTGCTAGAGACTCGACTAGCGGCACGCAAGAGACCCAGTACTTC
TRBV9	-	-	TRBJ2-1	CASSVERTPFYNEQFF	TGTGCCAGCAGCGTAGAAAGGACCCCTTTCTACAATGAGCAGTTCTTC
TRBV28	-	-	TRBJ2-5	CARVEGSRETQYF	TGTGCCCGGGTCGAGGGGTCGAGAGAGACCCAGTACTTC
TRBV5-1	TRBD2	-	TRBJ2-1	CASSALAGASYNEQFF	TGCGCCAGCAGCGCCCTAGCGGGAGCCTCCTACAATGAGCAGTTCTTC
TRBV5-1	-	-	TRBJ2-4	CASSQTGIWDIQYF	TGTGCCAGCAGCCAAACAGGGATTTGGGACATTCAGTACTTC
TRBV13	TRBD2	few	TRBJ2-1	CASSLAGLQQFF	TGTGCCAGCAGCCTAGCGGGATTACAGCAGTTCTTC
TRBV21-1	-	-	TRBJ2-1	CASSDDLAGGAYNEQFF	TGTGCCAGCAGCGACGACCTAGCGGGAGGGGCATACAATGAGCAGTTCTTC
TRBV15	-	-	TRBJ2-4	CATSRDETFRKEQYF	TGTGCCACCAGCAGAGATGAGACTTTTCGGAAGGAGCAGTACTTC
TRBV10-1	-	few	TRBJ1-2	CASSPGRVAGYTF	TGCGCCAGCAGTCCGGGCAGGGTCGCTGGCTACACCTTC
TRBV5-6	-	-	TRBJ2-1	CASSLSAAQFF	TGTGCCAGCAGCTTGTCCGCGGCTCAGTTCTTC
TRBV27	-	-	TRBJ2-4	CASSLSVLRGAKNIQYF	TGTGCCAGCAGTTTGTCCGTATTGAGAGGGGCCAAAAACATTCAGTACTTC
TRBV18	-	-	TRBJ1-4	CASSAPGTKEKLFF	TGTGCCAGCTCAGCGCCCGGGACAAAAGAAAAACTGTTTTTT
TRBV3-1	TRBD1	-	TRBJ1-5	CASSLGQGGPQHF	TGTGCCAGCAGCCTCGGACAGGGGGGGCCCCAGCATTTT
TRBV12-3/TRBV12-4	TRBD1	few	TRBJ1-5	CASSQSGTGRQPQHF	TGTGCCAGCAGCCAAAGCGGGACAGGAAGACAGCCCCAGCATTTT
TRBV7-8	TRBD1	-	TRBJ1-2	CASSLAGQGNYGYTF	TGTGCCAGCAGCTTAGCGGGACAGGGGAACTATGGCTACACCTTC
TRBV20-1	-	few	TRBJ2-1	CSARDKVAVLYNEQFF	TGCAGTGCTAGAGATAAGGTAGCGGTTCTCTACAATGAGCAGTTCTTC
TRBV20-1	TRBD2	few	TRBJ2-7	CSARDTSGRVNEQYF	TGCAGTGCTAGAGACACTAGCGGGAGGGTCAACGAGCAGTACTTC